The 3 T cell receptor beta chains presented below share a single source sample, sequenced in a study of brain T cells in children with intractable seizures. Assay used: immunoSEQ multiplex PCR; TCRdb lists only in-frame clones, some missing. The data show 80,000 or so clones, about 93% seen once. The sample here was peripheral blood, taken at surgery. All receptors derive from a boy under three years old with tuberous sclerosis and intractable seizures.

A single count supports this clone. The chain joins TRBV20-1 to TRBJ1-1; D remains unclear. CDR1 and CDR2 (germline): DFQATT, SNEGSKA (reference sequence). The CDR3 runs to 15 residues. V gave up 3 bases and J gave up 4 bases, with 18 bases separating them. The CDR3 DNA follows: TGCAGTGCTAGTCGCCCAGTCTGGGGTGGCACTGAAGCTTTCTTT. It yields the protein CSASRPVWGGTEAFF.

The chain uses TRBV5-4 and TRBJ1-6; maybe TRBD1 (6 bases). Trimming took off 4 bases at V and 5 bases at J, with 16 bases between the two ends. This CDR3 has 16 residues. Germline CDR1 and CDR2: SGHNT and YYREEE (reference sequence). In DNA form, the CDR3 reads TGTGCCAGCAGCCCCGACAGGCGAGATAATAATTCACCCCTCCACTTT. Encoded protein: CASSPDRRDNNSPLHF.

V gene TRBV12-3 or TRBV12-4 combines with J gene TRBJ1-2; 9 nucleotides align to TRBD1. V lost 3 bases, J lost 6 bases, and 2 bases stayed unmatched. The CDR3 has 13 amino acids. CDR3 nucleotide sequence: TGTGCCAGCAGTTTGGGACAGGGCCATGGCTACACCTTC. This encodes CASSLGQGHGYTF.